This record concerns one T cell receptor (beta chain) sequence. Its antigen remains unidentified. These data come from a study of OX40 agonist ivuxolimab in advanced cancers. Study summary: Dosing consisted of intravenous ivuxolimab at 0.01 to 10 mg/kg every 2 weeks. Hepatocellular carcinoma, melanoma, renal cell or head and neck cancer occurred in dose-escalation patients. Study conclusions and caveats: Normalized T-cell clonal expansion was also low in some nonresponders. Averaged across samples, CD8+ T cells carried more expanded clones than CD4+ did.

Germline-derived CDR1 and CDR2 are WSHSY and SAAADI. Trimming took 5 bases from V and 11 from J; bases not matched to a gene: 15. This CDR3 comprises 15 residues. Sequencing was performed with immunoSEQ multiplex PCR; in TCRdb, only in-frame clones are kept and a portion is missing. The repertoire has roughly 60,000 clones, about four fifths of them found once; the top ten carry 4.6%. This material consisted of CD4+ or CD8+ T cells sorted from blood, taken in a trial of the OX40 agonist ivuxolimab. This clonotype was obtained from an adult with an advanced solid tumor such as melanoma, head and neck, liver or kidney cancer. V is TRBV10-2 and J is TRBJ1-5; 7 bases align to TRBD1. CDR3 DNA: TGCGCCAGCAGTTATATGAGTACAGGGGAAGGGGCCCAGCATTTT. Residues: CASSYMSTGEGAQHF.